These T cell receptor beta chains were read from a single sample in a study of T cell responses to AZD1222 COVID-19 vaccine. Repertoires were generated with immunoSEQ multiplex PCR, while TCRdb's copy carries only in-frame clones and drops some. The data contain 130,000 to 150,000 clones, roughly 91% of them seen just once; the ten biggest clones take up over 1.1%. The sequences come from peripheral blood, collected on day 0 of AZD1222 vaccination. The receptor source for this set is an adult in good health. CDR3s include the opening cysteine and the closing phenylalanine or tryptophan. The D gene is left open where the match is weak. The size field is filled for only some rows; it gives once, few, many or a size class.

v_gene	abundance	d_gene	j_gene	CDR3nt	CDR3aa
TRBV19	-	-	TRBJ2-5	TGTGCCAGGGACGTACAGGTAGTTCAAGAGACCCAGTACTTC	CARDVQVVQETQYF
TRBV27	-	TRBD2	TRBJ2-7	TGTGCCAGCAGTTTATCGCAGCGGGGGGGTGTCGAGCAGTACTTC	CASSLSQRGGVEQYF
TRBV10-1	-	-	TRBJ2-6	TGCGCCAGCAGATCAAATCGTCGGACAGCTGGGGCCAACGTCCTGACTTTC	CASRSNRRTAGANVLTF
TRBV5-4	-	TRBD1	TRBJ1-3	TGTGCCAGCAGCTTTTTTGGGACAGGGAATGCAAACACCATATATTTT	CASSFFGTGNANTIYF
TRBV19	-	-	TRBJ2-3	TGTGCCAGTAGTGCATCCCTAGTCGGGAGAGGGACAGATACGCAGTATTTT	CASSASLVGRGTDTQYF
TRBV5-1	once	TRBD1	TRBJ2-1	TGCGCCAGCAGCTTGGGGGACAGTTCCTACAATGAGCAGTTCTTC	CASSLGDSSYNEQFF
TRBV19	-	-	TRBJ1-1	TGTGCCAGTAGTGTATCCAGGACTGAAGCTTTCTTT	CASSVSRTEAFF
TRBV12-3/TRBV12-4	-	-	TRBJ1-1	TGTGCCAGCAGTTTAGCCGGTGAAGCTTTCTTT	CASSLAGEAFF
TRBV11-3	-	-	TRBJ2-6	TGTGCCAGCAGCTTAGGACAGAGCTCTGGGGCCAACGTCCTGACTTTC	CASSLGQSSGANVLTF
TRBV18	-	-	TRBJ1-6	TGTGCCAGCTCACTGATTTCTGATGGCTACTATAATTCACCCCTCCACTTT	CASSLISDGYYNSPLHF
TRBV6-5	-	-	TRBJ2-7	TGTGCCAGCAGTTACTCCCTCAACGAGCAGTACTTC	CASSYSLNEQYF
TRBV20-1	-	TRBD1	TRBJ2-7	TGCAGTGCTAGTGTCGGGACAGGGGCCTCTAGCGAGCAGTACTTC	CSASVGTGASSEQYF
TRBV5-5	-	TRBD1	TRBJ1-2	TGTGCCAGCAGTTCGGACAGGGGGTACAATGGCTACACCTTC	CASSSDRGYNGYTF
TRBV19	-	TRBD1	TRBJ2-6	TGTGCCAGTAGTGAACAGGGGGCGGGAGGGGCCAACGTCCTGACTTTC	CASSEQGAGGANVLTF
TRBV12-3/TRBV12-4	-	TRBD1	TRBJ1-1	TGTGCCAGCAGTTGGGACAGGCAAGCTTTCTTT	CASSWDRQAFF
TRBV19	-	-	TRBJ2-7	TGTGCCAGTTCCCCCGCGACAGCGCGGTACTTCGACTTC	CASSPATARYFDF
TRBV7-3	-	TRBD2	TRBJ2-1	TGTGCCAGCAGCTCCCGGACTAGCGGGAGGGGAAGTGAGCAGTTCTTC	CASSSRTSGRGSEQFF
TRBV27	-	-	TRBJ2-3	TGTGCCAGCAGTTTACACAGGGCGGGAGATACGCAGTATTTT	CASSLHRAGDTQYF
TRBV9	-	-	TRBJ1-2	TGTGCCAGCAGCTCTGACAGCCCTCCTAACTATGGCTACACCTTC	CASSSDSPPNYGYTF
TRBV13	-	-	TRBJ1-3	TGTGCCAGCAGCTTGAGTATCGGGGGGCTACTCTCTGGAAACACCATATATTTT	CASSLSIGGLLSGNTIYF
TRBV6-2/TRBV6-3	-	TRBD2	TRBJ2-3	TGTGCCAGCAGTACGGGTCGCGGGGGACCCACAGATACGCAGTATTTT	CASSTGRGGPTDTQYF
TRBV10-3	once	-	TRBJ2-7	TGTGCCATCACCGTTGACAGGTTCTACGAGCAGTACTTC	CAITVDRFYEQYF
TRBV11-3	-	-	TRBJ2-3	TGTGCCAGCAGCTTAGGGGGCGGAGCAGATACGCAGTATTTT	CASSLGGGADTQYF
TRBV18	-	TRBD1	TRBJ1-3	TGTGCCAGCTCACCTCTGTGGGGGACAGCTTCGGCTGGAAACACCATATATTTT	CASSPLWGTASAGNTIYF